These 25 T cell receptor beta chains were all obtained from the same sample, sequenced in a study of T cells after posttransplantation cyclophosphamide. Some clones are missing from TCRdb's copy, which holds only in-frame ones; the method was immunoSEQ multiplex PCR. This table holds about 52,000 clones, 94% found once. Source material: PBMCs. All receptors come from a woman aged 25-40 years in good health and a related stem cell transplant donor.

The chain is built from TRBV18 and TRBJ2-5; perhaps TRBD1 as D (5 bases). Germline lookup yields CDR1 KGHSH and CDR2 LQKENI. The germline V and J ends were trimmed by 0 bases and 1 base, with 6 bases remaining between them. The CDR3 runs 14 residues. The CDR3 loop reads CASSPPQGQETQYF. The CDR3 DNA reads as TGTGCCAGCTCACCACCCCAGGGCCAAGAGACCCAGTACTTC.

The chain uses TRBV11-1 and TRBJ1-3; the D is unclear. CDR1 is SGHAT and CDR2 is FQDESV in the germline V gene (reference sequence). V was trimmed by 5 bases and J by 0 bases, leaving 14 bases between them. The CDR3 runs 16 residues. CDR3 in DNA: TGTGCCAGCAGCCGCGGTGGAGGATTCTCTGGAAACACCATATATTTT. Translated: CASSRGGGFSGNTIYF.

This chain joins TRBV5-8 and TRBJ1-5; D is possibly TRBD1 (5 bases). With 3 bases removed from V and 6 bases from J, the gap between germline ends came to 16 bases. The CDR3 has 15 residues. In germline, CDR1 is SGHTS, CDR2 YDEGEE. The CDR3 coding sequence is TGTGCCAGCAGCTCGATAAGGGGCGTAGGTCAGCCCCAGCATTTT. Translating gives CASSSIRGVGQPQHF. Full variable domain (outside the CDR3, taken from reference TRBV5-8 and TRBJ1-5): EAGVTQSPTHLIKTRGQQATLRCSPISGHTSVYWYQQALGLGLQFLLWYDEGEERNRGNFPPRFSGRQFPNYSSELNVNALELEDSALYLCASSSIRGVGQPQHFGDGTRLSIL.

V usage is TRBV11-2 and J usage is TRBJ2-3; 13 nucleotides agree with TRBD2. Per the germline V gene, CDR1 is SGHAT and CDR2 is FQNNGV. The CDR3 is 16 residues long. The J segment lost 10 bases and the V segment lost 5 bases, leaving 12 bases of the junction unmatched. The CDR3 bases are TGTGCCAGCAGCCCGGGACTAGCGGGGCCTGCGGATGCGCAGTATTTT. Protein sequence: CASSPGLAGPADAQYF.

This chain uses TRBV27 with TRBJ1-3, with TRBD1 as a possible D gene (5 bases). The CDR3 sequence is 16 residues long. Trimming took 2 bases from V and 1 from J, leaving 12 bases between them. Per the germline V gene, CDR1 is MNHEY and CDR2 is SMNVEV (reference sequence). The CDR3 reads CASSLSGRGSGNTIYF. DNA of the CDR3: TGTGCCAGCAGTTTAAGTGGTAGGGGATCTGGAAACACCATATATTTT.

The chain joins TRBV7-6 to TRBJ2-3, with a weak D call TRBD1 (6 bases). The length of the CDR3 is 16 residues. Trimming removed 5 bases from V and 6 bases from J, with 21 bases in between. Germline V gene lookup returns CDR1 SGHVS and CDR2 FNYEAQ. The CDR3 protein is CASSATGDTRADTQYF. The CDR3 coding sequence is TGTGCCAGCAGCGCGACAGGTGATACACGAGCGGATACGCAGTATTTT. The variable domain in full, completed from reference TRBV7-6 and TRBJ2-3, reads GAGVSQSPRYKVTKRGQDVALRCDPISGHVSLYWYRQALGQGPEFLTYFNYEAQQDKSGLPNDRFSAERPEGSISTLTIQRTEQRDSAMYRCASSATGDTRADTQYFGPGTRLTVL.

J is TRBJ2-1 and V is TRBV7-9, with D perhaps TRBD2 (6 bases). The CDR3 loop spans 11 amino acids. V was pared by 8 bases and J by 8 bases, with 10 bases between. The germline gives CDR1 SEHNR, CDR2 FQNEAQ (reference sequence). The CDR3 nucleotides read TGTGCCAGCGAGGGACTGGATGAGCAGTTCTTC. Protein: CASEGLDEQFF.

The J gene is TRBJ1-2, the V gene TRBV7-2; 8 bases match TRBD1. The CDR3 contains 13 residues. Germline assignment: CDR1 SGHTA and CDR2 FQGNSA. The V segment lost 2 bases and the J segment 8 bases; nucleotides outside the gene matches: 4. CDR3 DNA sequence: TGTGCCAGCAGCTTAACAGGGGGAAACGGCTACACCTTC. It translates to CASSLTGGNGYTF.

The gene calls are TRBV5-1 and TRBJ2-1, with TRBD2 identical over 8 bases. Trimming cost V 0 bases and J 6 bases; bases outside gene matches: 11. The CDR3 extends over 17 amino acids. CDR1 and CDR2 (germline): SGHRS, YFSETQ. CDR3 bases: TGCGCCAGCAGCTTGGCGTGGACTAGCCCCAGTTTCAATGAGCAGTTCTTC. The encoded protein is CASSLAWTSPSFNEQFF. Looking up the rest from reference TRBV5-1 and TRBJ2-1 gives the full variable domain: KAGVTQTPRYLIKTRGQQVTLSCSPISGHRSVSWYQQTPGQGLQFLFEYFSETQRNKGNFPGRFSGRQFSNSRSEMNVSTLELGDSALYLCASSLAWTSPSFNEQFFGPGTRLTVL.

This clone came up once. This chain's CDR3 is CASSINRGPGELFF. The CDR3, as DNA: TGTGCCAGTAGTATAAACAGGGGGCCCGGGGAGCTGTTTTTT. The chain couples TRBV19 to TRBJ2-2; 9 bases map to TRBD1. Trimming removed 2 bases from V and 6 bases from J; junction bases left unmatched: 1. CDR1 LNHDA and CDR2 SQIVND come from the germline V gene (reference sequence). This CDR3 is built from 14 residues. The variable domain in full, with the rest retrieved from reference TRBV19 and TRBJ2-2, is DGGITQSPKYLFRKEGQNVTLSCEQNLNHDAMYWYRQDPGQGLRLIYYSQIVNDFQKGDIAEGYSVSREKKESFPLTVTSAQKNPTAFYLCASSINRGPGELFFGEGSRLTVL.

The V gene is TRBV11-2, the J gene TRBJ2-3; TRBD1 might be the D (5 bases). The V gene's germline CDR1 is SGHAT and CDR2 FQNNGV. The ends were cut back, 4 bases at V and 6 bases at J, with 8 bases in the middle. The CDR3 consists of 12 residues. This CDR3 is CASSSAGDTQYF. The CDR3 nucleotides are TGTGCCAGCAGCTCTGCAGGGGATACGCAGTATTTT. The complete variable domain, with remaining parts taken from reference TRBV11-2 and TRBJ2-3, reads EAGVAQSPRYKIIEKRQSVAFWCNPISGHATLYWYQQILGQGPKLLIQFQNNGVVDDSQLPKDRFSAERLKGVDSTLKIQPAKLEDSAVYLCASSSAGDTQYFGPGTRLTVL.

J is TRBJ2-7 and V is TRBV7-9; D possibly corresponds to TRBD1 (6 bases). V was cut by 4 bases and J by 3 bases, with 22 bases left in between. The CDR3 loop spans 17 amino acids. Germline V CDR1 and CDR2: SEHNR, FQNEAQ (reference sequence). CDR3 loop: CASSSALVRGLLYEQYF. The CDR3 DNA is TGTGCCAGCAGCTCCGCTCTTGTTAGGGGGTTGCTCTACGAGCAGTACTTC.

This clone occurred once. One end of the junction is discordant with germline, which a read error may explain. The rearrangement joins TRBV7-6 to TRBJ2-7; 8 positions agree with TRBD2. The CDR3 loop spans 15 amino acids. CDR1 and CDR2 (germline): SGHVS, FNYEAQ. The CDR3, as DNA: TGTGCCAGCGGTATAGCGGGGTCCAACTCCTACGAGCAGCACTTC. Its protein is CASGIAGSNSYEQHF.

J is TRBJ1-4 and V is TRBV28; perhaps TRBD1 as D (5 bases). The CDR3 totals 15 residues. The germline CDR1 and CDR2 sequences are MDHEN and SYDVKM. Trimming removed 2 bases at V and 7 bases at J, with 14 bases between. The CDR3 DNA sequence: TGTGCCAGCAGTTTACAGGGTTCATTAGCTGAAAAACTGTTTTTT. This sequence encodes CASSLQGSLAEKLFF.

The chain couples TRBV6-1 to TRBJ2-7, with D hard to call. CDR1 is MNHNS, CDR2 SASEGT, per germline. Trimming took 2 bases from V and 0 from J, leaving 8 bases between them. This CDR3 has 14 amino acids. CDR3 nucleotide sequence: TGTGCCAGCAGTGAATTCTCCGTCTCCTACGAGCAGTACTTC. Amino acid sequence: CASSEFSVSYEQYF.

The J gene is TRBJ1-1, the V gene TRBV7-2; maybe TRBD1 (5 bases). Trimming took 8 bases from V and 2 from J, leaving 12 bases between them. Germline lookup yields CDR1 SGHTA and CDR2 FQGNSA. The CDR3 spans 13 residues. The CDR3 DNA follows: TGTGCCAGCTCACGCCAGGGTAACACTGAAGCTTTCTTT. Its protein is CASSRQGNTEAFF.

In this sample, this clone turned up once. The J gene is TRBJ2-3, the V gene TRBV11-1; the match to TRBD1 covers 8 bases. The length of the CDR3 is 15 residues. The V and J ends lost 4 bases and 2 bases, in that order; junction bases with no gene match: 5. Per the germline V gene, CDR1 is SGHAT and CDR2 is FQDESV (reference sequence). The CDR3 nucleotides read TGTGCCAGCAGCTCGCGGGACAGGCTCACAGATACGCAGTATTTT. Translated, it gives CASSSRDRLTDTQYF.

The chain links TRBV21-1 to TRBJ1-5; the table gives TRBD1 as D, unverified against the DNA. TRBV21-1 is a pseudogene locus. This CDR3 contains 19 residues. CDR3 loop: CASSIHGTEKNYSNQPQHF. The CDR3 nucleotides read TGTGCCAGCAGCATACACGGGACAGAAAAAAATTATAGCAATCAGCCCCAGCATTTT.

This chain connects TRBV4-3 to TRBJ1-6, with 7 bases matching TRBD1. Unmatched junction bases numbered 6, after V lost 1 base and J lost 9 bases. The CDR3 spans 15 residues. From germline, CDR1 is LGHNA and CDR2 YSLEER. CDR3 in DNA: TGCGCCAGCAGCCAAGGCGACAGGGAAGGTTCACCCCTCCACTTT. It encodes CASSQGDREGSPLHF.

J is TRBJ1-1 and V is TRBV5-4; 7 bases are a match to TRBD1. With 0 bases clipped from V and 4 bases from J, the junction kept 6 bases outside the gene matches. The germline CDR1 and CDR2 sequences are SGHNT and YYREEE (reference sequence). The CDR3 contains 15 residues. The CDR3 is CASSLGYRGSTEAFF. In DNA form, the CDR3 reads TGTGCCAGCAGCTTGGGTTACAGGGGCAGCACTGAAGCTTTCTTT.

The V gene is TRBV27, the J gene TRBJ2-1; unclear D gene. Trimming took 3 bases from V and 3 from J, leaving 6 bases between them. CDR1 is MNHEY, CDR2 SMNVEV, per germline (reference sequence). The CDR3 length is 13 residues. The chain's CDR3 is CASSFSIYNEQFF. CDR3 DNA: TGTGCCAGCAGTTTTAGCATCTACAATGAGCAGTTCTTC.

This CDR3 reads CASSRTEAFF. Here the CDR3 DNA reads TGTGCCAGCAGCCGGACAGAAGCTTTCTTT. The chain combines TRBV7-2 with TRBJ1-1; TRBD1 is a possible D gene (5 bases). V was pared by 5 bases and J by 8 bases, with 6 bases between. CDR1 is SGHTA and CDR2 is FQGNSA in the germline V gene. The CDR3 runs to 10 residues.

The rearrangement links TRBV5-8 to TRBJ1-1; a weak D match, TRBD1 (5 bases). Germline V lookup: CDR1 SGHTS, CDR2 YDEGEE. Trimming removed 8 bases from V and 0 bases from J, with 8 bases in between. The CDR3 is 12 residues long. CDR3 in amino acids: CASRQLNTEAFF. In nucleotides, the CDR3 is TGTGCCAGTAGACAGCTGAACACTGAAGCTTTCTTT.

This chain joins TRBV5-4 and TRBJ2-5, with 11 bases that match TRBD1. CDR1 and CDR2 from the germline V gene are SGHNT and YYREEE (reference sequence). The CDR3 is 15 amino acids. Unmatched junction bases numbered 3, after V lost 3 bases and J lost 2 bases. CDR3 region: CASSSRDRGQETQYF. CDR3 in DNA: TGTGCCAGCAGCTCCCGGGACAGGGGGCAAGAGACCCAGTACTTC.

The chain has TRBV7-2 and TRBJ1-5, with 11 bases aligning to TRBD1. CDR1 and CDR2 from the germline V gene are SGHTA and FQGNSA. This CDR3 is 15 amino acids long. Unmatched junction bases numbered 8, after V lost 5 bases and J lost 8 bases. CDR3 nucleotide sequence: TGTGCCAGCAGCAAGAGGGGGACAGGGGGGGAGCCCCAGCATTTT. Translation gives CASSKRGTGGEPQHF.